This is a list of T cell receptor beta chains from one sample in a study of technical replicates of blood from several donors. Here immunoSEQ multiplex PCR was the method, and the copy in TCRdb shows in-frame clones only, minus some. The table shows about 94,000 clones, with 90% to 96% occurring only once. Specimen: T cells isolated from PBMCs. These receptors came from a human donor in good health. Both conserved end residues are part of each CDR3. D genes are given only for firm matches. Clone size is given for some rows only: seen once, a few or many times, or a class if the clone is expanded.

d_gene	v_gene	abundance	j_gene	CDR3aa	CDR3nt
NA	TRBV6-6	NA	TRBJ1-1	CASTTQGLENTEAFF	TGTGCCAGCACAACCCAGGGCCTGGAGAACACTGAAGCTTTCTTT
NA	TRBV19	once	TRBJ2-2	CASSIVGTGDTGELFF	TGTGCCAGTAGTATAGTGGGGACTGGAGACACCGGGGAGCTGTTTTTT
NA	TRBV27	NA	TRBJ1-2	CASSLLGNYGYTF	TGTGCCAGCAGTTTACTGGGCAACTATGGCTACACCTTC
NA	TRBV19	NA	TRBJ1-2	CASNQGAYGYTF	TGTGCCAGTAACCAGGGTGCCTATGGCTACACCTTC
NA	TRBV2	NA	TRBJ2-5	CASTAADRRSAQYF	TGTGCCAGCACTGCGGCCGACAGACGATCGGCCCAGTACTTC
NA	TRBV9	NA	TRBJ1-1	CASSVEGGTEAFF	TGTGCCAGCAGCGTAGAAGGGGGTACTGAAGCTTTCTTT
TRBD1	TRBV7-9	NA	TRBJ1-2	CASSFGSTGGDGYTF	TGTGCCAGCAGCTTCGGCTCGACAGGGGGCGATGGCTACACCTTC
TRBD2	TRBV6-1	NA	TRBJ2-7	CASSASGSSYEQYF	TGTGCCAGCAGTGCTAGCGGTTCCTCCTACGAGCAGTACTTC
TRBD2	TRBV6-1	once	TRBJ2-3	CASSVGTSVSTDTQYF	TGTGCCAGCAGTGTGGGGACTAGCGTTAGCACAGATACGCAGTATTTT
NA	TRBV28	NA	TRBJ1-6	CASSFETVLNSPLHF	TGTGCCAGCAGTTTTGAGACAGTACTTAATTCACCCCTCCACTTT
TRBD2	TRBV6-5	NA	TRBJ2-7	CATTARQGGTYEQYF	TGTGCTACCACCGCCCGGCAGGGAGGGACCTACGAGCAGTACTTC
TRBD1	TRBV28	NA	TRBJ1-3	CASSPTGGLGNTIYF	TGTGCCAGCAGTCCTACAGGGGGCCTTGGAAACACCATATATTTT
TRBD1	TRBV9	NA	TRBJ1-4	CASSVGLKGAREKLFF	TGTGCCAGCAGCGTAGGACTCAAGGGGGCGCGAGAAAAACTGTTTTTT
NA	TRBV5-1	NA	TRBJ2-2	CASSFSGSNTGELFF	TGCGCCAGCAGCTTTAGCGGTTCGAACACCGGGGAGCTGTTTTTT
NA	TRBV4-1	NA	TRBJ2-7	CASSQRDTSSYEQYF	TGCGCCAGCAGCCAACGGGACACTAGCTCCTACGAGCAGTACTTC
NA	TRBV27	once	TRBJ1-2	CASSPITGDYGYTF	TGTGCCAGCAGTCCTATTACCGGGGACTATGGCTACACCTTC
NA	TRBV19	once	TRBJ2-3	CASSISADTSTDTQYF	TGTGCCAGTAGTATTAGCGCCGATACTAGCACAGATACGCAGTATTTT
NA	TRBV19	NA	TRBJ2-4	CASSTLDDDFQYF	TGTGCCAGTAGTACTCTAGATGACGATTTTCAGTACTTC
TRBD1	TRBV2	NA	TRBJ1-5	CASATGPGQPQHF	TGTGCCAGCGCGACAGGGCCCGGTCAGCCCCAGCATTTT
NA	TRBV5-1	NA	TRBJ2-7	CASSQWASYEQYF	TGCGCCAGCAGCCAATGGGCCTCCTACGAGCAGTACTTC
TRBD1	TRBV4-1	NA	TRBJ2-7	CASSPRQGAYEQYF	TGCGCCAGCAGCCCCCGACAGGGCGCCTACGAGCAGTACTTC
NA	TRBV6-1	NA	TRBJ2-4	CASSDWQGRYIQYF	TGTGCCAGCAGTGACTGGCAGGGGAGATACATTCAGTACTTC
NA	TRBV10-1	NA	TRBJ1-2	CASSGRSLPYGYTF	TGCGCCAGCAGTGGCAGGTCCCTACCCTATGGCTACACCTTC
TRBD2	TRBV11-3	NA	TRBJ2-5	CASSLLGLAGGGKETQYF	TGTGCCAGCAGCTTATTGGGCCTAGCGGGGGGAGGCAAAGAGACCCAGTACTTC
NA	TRBV10-3	NA	TRBJ1-1	CAISRGLNTEAFF	TGTGCCATCAGCAGGGGTTTGAACACTGAAGCTTTCTTT
NA	TRBV6-6	NA	TRBJ2-1	CASEGGEQFF	TGTGCCAGCGAAGGGGGTGAGCAGTTCTTC
NA	TRBV11-2	NA	TRBJ1-5	CASSLSAGEPQHF	TGTGCCAGCAGCTTAAGTGCCGGGGAGCCCCAGCATTTT
NA	TRBV2	NA	TRBJ1-2	CASSETGSNYGYTF	TGTGCCAGCAGTGAGACAGGCTCTAACTATGGCTACACCTTC
NA	TRBV6-1	NA	TRBJ2-1	CASSEDPVSVTYFNEQFF	TGTGCCAGCAGTGAAGACCCCGTTAGTGTTACTTATTTCAATGAGCAGTTCTTC
NA	TRBV5-1	NA	TRBJ1-1	CASSPRGLNTEAFF	TGCGCCAGCAGCCCACGGGGGTTGAACACTGAAGCTTTCTTT
TRBD1	TRBV5-4	NA	TRBJ2-1	CASSIGTATLYEQFF	TGTGCCAGCAGCATCGGGACAGCGACCCTCTACGAGCAGTTCTTC
NA	TRBV15	NA	TRBJ1-6	CATSRDPVGSPLHF	TGTGCCACCAGCAGAGACCCTGTCGGTTCACCCCTCCACTTT
NA	TRBV5-1	NA	TRBJ2-1	CASSFDGRSNEQFF	TGCGCCAGCAGCTTCGACGGGAGATCCAATGAGCAGTTCTTC
NA	TRBV7-9	NA	TRBJ1-1	CASSLGTNTEAFF	TGTGCCAGCAGCTTAGGAACTAACACTGAAGCTTTCTTT
NA	TRBV6-5	NA	TRBJ1-5	CASRGVQGNQPQHF	TGTGCCAGCCGCGGGGTTCAGGGCAATCAGCCCCAGCATTTT